The clone carrying this T cell receptor beta chain was detected a few times. Its specificity is unknown. The record originates from a study of identical twins. Findings and caveats of the study: Memory repertoires showed no such pattern, whereas abundant cord blood beta clonotypes carried fewer insertions.

TCRdb ran MiXCR on the 5' RACE reads and lists one entry per CDR3 protein. Counted here are about 900,000 distinct CDR3 sequences, approximately 13% occurring once; the ten biggest clones make up around 1.6%. From germline, CDR1 is SGHTA and CDR2 FQGTGA. V was pared by 2 bases and J by 7 bases, with 15 bases between. The CDR3 length is 15 residues. These records were also assigned to another study, of yellow fever vaccine responses in identical twins.

This chain links TRBV7-3 with TRBJ2-1; D is perhaps TRBD1 (7 bases). The origin of this receptor is a young woman in good health. Source material: PBMCs. CDR3 sequence reads: CASSLGLSGGNEQFF. DNA of the CDR3: TGTGCCAGCAGCTTAGGACTTTCAGGGGGGAATGAGCAGTTCTTC.